What follows are 20 T cell receptor beta chains derived from one specimen sequenced in a study of cytomegalovirus exposure and HLA in healthy donors. Vbeta (60) and Jbeta (13) primers were used in the PCR. Profiling relied on immunoSEQ multiplex PCR, and the TCRdb table lists in-frame clones only, not all of them. This sample's table reports over 200,000 clones. Sequencing used PBMCs. The receptor set was obtained from a woman in her 30s in good health and CMV-seropositive.

The chain carries TRBV5-5 and TRBJ2-2, with 8 nucleotides matching TRBD2. CDR3 size: 16 residues. V was pared by 4 bases and J by 2 bases, with 7 bases of the junction left unmatched. Germline V gives CDR1 SGHKS, CDR2 YYEKEE (reference sequence). The CDR3 DNA sequence: TGTGCCAGCAGCCGTGCGGGGGGCATTAACACCGGGGAGCTGTTTTTT. Translated: CASSRAGGINTGELFF.

The J gene is TRBJ2-7, the V gene TRBV19; 8 nucleotides agree with TRBD1. Trimming took 5 bases from V and 4 from J; bases not matched to a gene: 7. The V gene's germline CDR1 is LNHDA and CDR2 SQIVND (reference sequence). This CDR3 has 14 residues. The CDR3 DNA follows: TGTGCCAGTAGTCAGGGGAGGACAGGGTACGAGCAGTACTTC. Protein product: CASSQGRTGYEQYF.

The genes are TRBV18 and TRBJ2-3; 9 bases are a match to TRBD2. Germline loops: CDR1 KGHSH, CDR2 LQKENI. There are 18 residues in the CDR3. Trimming removed 3 bases from V and 2 bases from J; junction bases left unmatched: 12. The CDR3 coding sequence is TGTGCCAGCTCACCCCCGGGGTCCCTAGCGGGGTACACAGATACGCAGTATTTT. This codes for CASSPPGSLAGYTDTQYF.

The rearrangement uses TRBV5-6 and TRBJ2-7; possible D gene TRBD2, 5 bases. Deletions cut 2 bases from V and 6 bases from J, with 9 bases between. Per germline, CDR1 SGHDT and CDR2 YYEEEE. The CDR3 is 12 amino acids. The CDR3 loop reads CASSFPGSEQYF. CDR3 DNA sequence: TGTGCCAGCAGCTTTCCGGGGTCCGAGCAGTACTTC. Variable domain in full (rest from reference TRBV5-6 and TRBJ2-7): DAGVTQSPTHLIKTRGQQVTLRCSPKSGHDTVSWYQQALGQGPQFIFQYYEEEERQRGNFPDRFSGHQFPNYSSELNVNALLLGDSALYLCASSFPGSEQYFGPGTRLTVT.

This chain uses TRBV11-3 with TRBJ2-1; 12 bases are a match to TRBD2. With 7 bases clipped from V and 7 bases from J, the junction kept 5 bases outside the gene matches. Germline CDR1 SGHNT, CDR2 YENEEA. This CDR3 is 14 amino acids long. CDR3 residues: CASKLAGGINEQFF. In DNA, the CDR3 is TGTGCCAGCAAACTAGCGGGAGGAATTAATGAGCAGTTCTTC.

This chain joins TRBV29-1 and TRBJ1-1; D uncertain. Germline lookup yields CDR1 SQVTM and CDR2 ANQGSEA. The ends were cut back, 4 bases at V and 0 bases at J, with 18 bases in the middle. The CDR3 is 16 amino acids. The CDR3 DNA is TGCAGCGTTGGGGCGGGGTTTACCCATTTGAACACTGAAGCTTTCTTT. It is translated as CSVGAGFTHLNTEAFF.

This chain joins TRBV28 and TRBJ1-2; 7 bases match TRBD1. The CDR3 runs 15 residues. Germline assignment: CDR1 MDHEN and CDR2 SYDVKM. Trimming cost V 4 bases and J 8 bases; bases outside gene matches: 13. The CDR3 DNA is TGTGCCAGCAGTTCCGCTCGACAGGGCCGTCGGGGCTACACCTTC. As protein: CASSSARQGRRGYTF.

The chain employs TRBV6-5 and TRBJ2-7; 11 bases match TRBD1. This CDR3 is built from 14 residues. In germline, CDR1 is MNHEY, CDR2 SVGAGI. V was pared by 5 bases and J by 2 bases, with 2 bases of the junction left unmatched. The CDR3 sequence is CASSPGQGAYEQYF. The CDR3 DNA reads TGTGCCAGCAGTCCGGGACAGGGGGCCTACGAGCAGTACTTC.

The chain uses TRBV29-1 and TRBJ1-1; a weak D match, TRBD1 (5 bases). This CDR3 contains 12 residues. From germline, CDR1 is SQVTM and CDR2 ANQGSEA. V was pared by 6 bases and J by 5 bases, with 13 bases between. CDR3 residues: CSVAPRGTEAFF. The CDR3 DNA reads as TGCAGCGTGGCCCCCCGGGGGACTGAAGCTTTCTTT.

The CDR3 sequence: CASSPYQGGEAYNEQFF. The CDR3 nucleotides are TGTGCCAGCAGCCCCTACCAAGGGGGGGAAGCCTACAATGAGCAGTTCTTC. This chain links TRBV14 with TRBJ2-1; tentatively, D is TRBD2 (7 bases). V was clipped by 4 bases and J by 2 bases, with 18 bases between them. The CDR3 extends over 17 amino acids. CDR1 and CDR2 (germline): SGHDN, FVKESK. The full variable domain, in which reference TRBV14 and TRBJ2-1 provide the parts outside the CDR3, is EAGVTQFPSHSVIEKGQTVTLRCDPISGHDNLYWYRRVMGKEIKFLLHFVKESKQDESGMPNNRFLAERTGGTYSTLKVQPAELEDSGVYFCASSPYQGGEAYNEQFFGPGTRLTVL.

V is TRBV19 and J is TRBJ2-7; 7 bases are a match to TRBD1. After removal of 0 bases from V and 1 base from J, the junction contained 3 bases not matched to a gene. Looked up from germline, CDR1 is LNHDA and CDR2 is SQIVND (reference sequence). The CDR3 has 15 amino acids. The CDR3 sequence is CASSIDQTGSYEQYF. The CDR3 DNA reads TGTGCCAGTAGTATAGATCAGACAGGGTCCTACGAGCAGTACTTC. Drawing the rest from reference TRBV19 and TRBJ2-7, the complete variable domain is DGGITQSPKYLFRKEGQNVTLSCEQNLNHDAMYWYRQDPGQGLRLIYYSQIVNDFQKGDIAEGYSVSREKKESFPLTVTSAQKNPTAFYLCASSIDQTGSYEQYFGPGTRLTVT.

This chain uses TRBV29-1 with TRBJ2-1; D gene unclear. The germline CDR1 and CDR2 sequences are SQVTM and ANQGSEA. The CDR3 loop spans 13 amino acids. V was clipped by 1 base and J by 10 bases, with 14 bases between them. This CDR3 reads CSVEVGPLREQFF. The CDR3, as DNA: TGCAGCGTTGAAGTGGGTCCCCTGCGGGAGCAGTTCTTC.

V gene TRBV11-3 combines with J gene TRBJ2-1, with D perhaps matching TRBD1 (6 bases). In germline, CDR1 is SGHNT, CDR2 YENEEA. Trimming took 2 bases from V and 8 from J, leaving 19 bases between them. This CDR3 is 16 amino acids long. The CDR3 coding sequence is TGTGCCAGCAGCTTACGGACTGGGGGCGGGTTTGATGAGCAGTTCTTC. Its protein product is CASSLRTGGGFDEQFF.

The CDR3 region is CALEGAETYEQYF. Written as DNA, the CDR3 is TGTGCTTTGGAGGGGGCAGAGACCTACGAGCAGTACTTC. The chain links TRBV30 to TRBJ2-7; the D gene is possibly TRBD1 (7 bases). The germline V gene has CDR1 GTSNPN and CDR2 SVGIG (reference sequence). The CDR3 loop spans 13 amino acids.

Regarding this clone: At the DNA level, this CDR3 is encoded by other sequences in the same sample as well. The chain is built from TRBV5-4 and TRBJ2-5; no clear D gene. Trimming removed 1 base from V and 5 bases from J, with 6 bases in between. The length of the CDR3 is 12 residues. The germline CDR1 and CDR2 sequences are SGHNT and YYREEE (reference sequence). CDR3 coding DNA: TGTGCCAGCAGCTTGCCGTTGGAGACCCAGTACTTC. Translation gives CASSLPLETQYF.

This sequence joins TRBV19 and TRBJ2-2; TRBD1 agrees at 7 bases. The V gene's germline CDR1 is LNHDA and CDR2 SQIVND (reference sequence). V gave up 3 bases and J gave up 2 bases; unmatched junction bases: 18. This CDR3 is built from 20 residues. As DNA, the CDR3 is TGTGCCAGTAGTATCATACCGGGACAGTCAGAGGTTCCCAACACCGGGGAGCTGTTTTTT. Its translation: CASSIIPGQSEVPNTGELFF.

The rearrangement joins TRBV29-1 to TRBJ1-2; D perhaps matches TRBD1 (5 bases). CDR1 and CDR2 (germline): SQVTM, ANQGSEA. V lost 0 bases and J lost 0, with 11 bases in between. The CDR3 totals 15 residues. CDR3 DNA: TGCAGCGTTGAAGATAGCGGGGCCTCTAACTATGGCTACACCTTC. Translation gives CSVEDSGASNYGYTF.

This chain links TRBV19 with TRBJ2-7; weak D call: TRBD1 (6 bases). The ends were cut back, 1 base at V and 9 bases at J, with 13 bases in the middle. The CDR3 has 13 amino acids. Germline loops: CDR1 LNHDA, CDR2 SQIVND (reference sequence). In DNA form, the CDR3 reads TGTGCCAGTAGTATAGGCAGACAGGACGGGCAGTACTTC. As protein: CASSIGRQDGQYF.

This rearrangement joins TRBV6-4 to TRBJ2-7, with a weak D call TRBD1 (6 bases). Germline V gene sequence: CDR1 MRHNA, CDR2 SNTAGT. Trimming took off 2 bases at V and 0 bases at J, with 11 bases between the two ends. CDR3 length: 15 residues. The CDR3 DNA follows: TGTGCCAGCAGTGACCCCCGGGACACCTCCTACGAGCAGTACTTC. Protein product: CASSDPRDTSYEQYF.

The chain joins TRBV5-1 to TRBJ1-6, with unresolved D. The germline V and J ends were trimmed by 4 bases and 10 bases, with 18 bases remaining between them. This CDR3 contains 15 residues. Germline CDR1 is SGHRS and CDR2 is YFSETQ. Written as DNA, the CDR3 is TGCGCCAGCAGCGCCGACCCGGGTTGGGTGTCACCCCTCCACTTT. Translating it yields CASSADPGWVSPLHF.